Listed here are 8 T cell receptor beta chains from one sample, sequenced in a study of blood T cell repertoires in COVID-19. Sequencing was performed with immunoSEQ multiplex PCR; in TCRdb, only in-frame clones are kept and a portion is missing. The sample contains roughly 330,000 clones, 87% of which appear only once. The sequencing input was PBMCs or T cells enriched from blood (not recorded which). The origin of the receptors is a woman in her 30s who had recovered from COVID-19.

The chain recombines TRBV6-5 with TRBJ2-7, with D possibly matching TRBD1 (6 bases). Per the germline V gene, CDR1 is MNHEY and CDR2 is SVGAGI. CDR3 length equals 15 residues. V was trimmed by 0 bases and J by 7 bases, leaving 16 bases between them. CDR3 sequence (DNA): TGTGCCAGCAGTTACTCGTTTGGGCAGGGGTTTGAGCAGTACTTC. Translating gives CASSYSFGQGFEQYF.

The rearrangement joins TRBV30 to TRBJ1-6; D not resolved. Germline CDR1 reads GTSNPN; CDR2 reads SVGIG (reference sequence). This CDR3 has 13 amino acids. V was cut by 1 base and J by 7 bases, with 8 bases left in between. The CDR3, as DNA: TGTGCCTGGAGTGGGGGAGCAAATTCACCCCTCCACTTT. Residues: CAWSGGANSPLHF.

The chain couples TRBV4-2 to TRBJ1-2, with a possible D match to TRBD1 (5 bases). The CDR3 is made up of 14 amino acids. The ends were cut back, 0 bases at V and 5 bases at J, with 10 bases in the middle. Germline CDR1 LGHNA, CDR2 YNFKEQ. CDR3 sequence: CASSQDLKGYGYTF. CDR3 bases: TGTGCCAGCAGCCAAGATCTTAAGGGGTATGGCTACACCTTC.

The chain uses TRBV9 and TRBJ2-3, with D tentatively TRBD1 (6 bases). Trimming took 5 bases from V and 6 from J, leaving 10 bases between them. The CDR3 contains 12 residues. CDR1 and CDR2 from the germline V gene are SGDLS and YYNGEE. CDR3 DNA sequence: TGTGCCAGCAGTCCTCAGGGGGATACGCAGTATTTT. It codes for CASSPQGDTQYF.

This chain connects TRBV5-1 to TRBJ2-2, with a tentative D call TRBD1 (5 bases). V lost 0 bases and J 6 bases, leaving 6 bases between the germline ends. Germline V gene lookup returns CDR1 SGHRS and CDR2 YFSETQ. This CDR3 contains 13 residues. CDR3 nucleotides: TGCGCCAGCAGCTTGGGGACATCCGGGGAGCTGTTTTTT. Translating gives CASSLGTSGELFF.

The V gene is TRBV7-2, the J gene TRBJ2-5; 8 positions agree with TRBD2. V lost 2 bases to trimming and J lost 4 bases; unmatched junction nucleotides: 6. The CDR3 extends over 15 amino acids. Germline values: CDR1 SGHTA, CDR2 FQGNSA. The CDR3 sequence: CASSLTGGPGETQYF. The CDR3, as DNA: TGTGCCAGCAGCTTAACGGGGGGGCCGGGAGAGACCCAGTACTTC.

Written as DNA, the CDR3 is TGTGCCAGCAGTTCCCAGGGGCGGACTGAAGCTTTCTTT. It specifies CASSSQGRTEAFF. The chain links TRBV6-5 to TRBJ1-1; TRBD1 might be the D (6 bases). This CDR3 comprises 13 residues. Trimming took 4 bases from V and 5 from J, leaving 11 bases between them. The germline V gene has CDR1 MNHEY and CDR2 SVGAGI.

This chain links TRBV28 with TRBJ1-3, with D maybe TRBD1 (5 bases). The CDR3 length is 14 residues. Germline-derived CDR1 and CDR2 are MDHEN and SYDVKM. Trimming pared 6 bases from V and 2 bases from J, leaving 11 bases between. The CDR3 bases are TGTGCCAGCAGGGGGGGAGGGGCTGGAAACACCATATATTTT. Protein sequence: CASRGGGAGNTIYF.